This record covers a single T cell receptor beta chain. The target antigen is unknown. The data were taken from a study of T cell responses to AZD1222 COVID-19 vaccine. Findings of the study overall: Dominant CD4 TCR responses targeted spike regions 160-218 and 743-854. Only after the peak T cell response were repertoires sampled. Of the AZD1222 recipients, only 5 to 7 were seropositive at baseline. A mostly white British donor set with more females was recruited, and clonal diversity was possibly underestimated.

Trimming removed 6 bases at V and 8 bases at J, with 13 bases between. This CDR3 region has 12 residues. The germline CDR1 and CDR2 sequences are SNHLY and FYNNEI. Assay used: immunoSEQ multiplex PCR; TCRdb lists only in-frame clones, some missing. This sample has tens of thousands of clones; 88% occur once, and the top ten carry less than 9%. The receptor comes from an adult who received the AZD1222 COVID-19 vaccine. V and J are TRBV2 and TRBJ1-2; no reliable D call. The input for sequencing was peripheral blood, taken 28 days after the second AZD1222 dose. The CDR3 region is CASRNQAGGYTF. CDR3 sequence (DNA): TGTGCCAGCAGGAACCAGGCGGGCGGCTACACCTTC.